The 17 T cell receptor beta chains below all came from one sample that was sequenced in a study of shared clonotypes between healthy human individuals. Data came from immunoSEQ multiplex PCR; TCRdb stores just in-frame clones and leaves some out. The sample shows over 2 million clones, 85% to 95% of them seen only once. Sequencing was carried out using naive CD4+ T cells from PBMCs. Indicated subset: CD45RA+ positively selected. Receptor source: a man aged 18 to 30 in good health. Some clones in this sample may be carry-over from other donors' samples.

Points on this clone: Within the sample, other DNA sequences also encode this same CDR3. The chain carries TRBV5-8 and TRBJ2-3; D is ambiguous. Trimming cost V 4 bases and J 2 bases, with 5 bases left between them. CDR3 length: 12 residues. The V gene's germline CDR1 is SGHTS and CDR2 YDEGEE. CDR3 residues: CASSLPTDTQYF. The CDR3 coding sequence is TGTGCCAGCAGCCTCCCCACAGATACGCAGTATTTT.

CDR3 sequence (DNA): TGTGCCAGCAGCCAGGGGCCAGATACGCAGTATTTT. Amino acid sequence: CASSQGPDTQYF. The rearrangement links TRBV5-5 to TRBJ2-3; possibly TRBD1 for D (6 bases). This CDR3 has 12 residues. Trimming shortened V by 4 bases and J by 4 bases, and 7 bases separated the two germline ends. Germline V gives CDR1 SGHKS, CDR2 YYEKEE (reference sequence).

The chain is built from TRBV29-1 and TRBJ1-4; D perhaps matches TRBD1 (5 bases). V was pared by 6 bases and J by 8 bases, with 16 bases between. The CDR3 runs to 13 residues. Germline V gives CDR1 SQVTM, CDR2 ANQGSEA. The CDR3 nucleotides are TGCAGCGTGTCTCAGGGCATCCTAGAAAAACTGTTTTTT. It translates to CSVSQGILEKLFF. The variable domain in full, with the rest retrieved from reference TRBV29-1 and TRBJ1-4, is SAVISQKPSRDICQRGTSLTIQCQVDSQVTMMFWYRQQPGQSLTLIATANQGSEATYESGFVIDKFPISRPNLTFSTLTVSNMSPEDSSIYLCSVSQGILEKLFFGSGTQLSVL.

The gene calls are TRBV29-1 and TRBJ2-5; D not certain. The J call is uncertain, as TRBJ2-7 better fits the DNA end. CDR1 SQVTM and CDR2 ANQGSEA come from the germline V gene. This CDR3 region has 12 residues. In nucleotides, the CDR3 is TGCAGCGTTGCCCGTACCCCATACGAGCAGTACTTC. It is translated as CSVARTPYEQYF.

The chain recombines TRBV7-2 with TRBJ2-1; weak D call: TRBD1 (6 bases). CDR3 length: 14 amino acids. V gave up 0 bases and J gave up 10 bases, with 13 bases separating them. CDR1 is SGHTA, CDR2 FQGNSA, per germline. For the CDR3, the DNA is TGTGCCAGCAGCTTAGCTCCAGGGGCCGGAGAGCAGTTCTTC. It encodes CASSLAPGAGEQFF.

The chain is built from TRBV21-1 and TRBJ1-5. TRBV21-1 is tagged as a pseudogene. The CDR3 covers 16 residues. CDR3: CASSRENEGLHQPQHF. The CDR3 DNA follows: TGTGCCAGCAGCCGGGAGAACGAGGGGCTTCATCAGCCCCAGCATTTT.

The chain combines TRBV7-9 with TRBJ2-1, with D unresolved. Germline V gene data show CDR1 as SEHNR and CDR2 as FQNEAQ (reference sequence). The CDR3 is made up of 13 amino acids. Trimming removed 0 bases at V and 12 bases at J, with 12 bases between. For the CDR3, the DNA is TGTGCCAGCAGCTTAGCGCACCAGCTTGGGCAGTTCTTC. Translation gives CASSLAHQLGQFF.

CDR3 DNA sequence: TGTGCCAGCAATTTCAGGGGCGAGAGCACAGATACGCAGTATTTT. Translating gives CASNFRGESTDTQYF. The chain combines TRBV9 with TRBJ2-3, with D perhaps TRBD1 (6 bases). This CDR3 is built from 15 residues. V lost 6 bases to trimming and J lost 0 bases, with 14 bases between them. The germline CDR1 and CDR2 sequences are SGDLS and YYNGEE.

This clone showed up just a few times. The chain combines TRBV30 with TRBJ1-1; 8 nucleotides agree with TRBD1. Germline V gene data show CDR1 as GTSNPN and CDR2 as SVGIG (reference sequence). Trimming cost V 0 bases and J 3 bases; bases outside gene matches: 3. The CDR3 runs to 14 residues. This chain's CDR3 is CAWSVGTGDTEAFF. CDR3 in DNA: TGTGCCTGGAGTGTAGGGACAGGCGACACTGAAGCTTTCTTT.

V and J are TRBV10-1 and TRBJ2-7; D is perhaps TRBD2 (6 bases). The length of the CDR3 is 13 residues. Germline CDR1 reads WNHNN; CDR2 reads SYGVQD (reference sequence). V was trimmed by 3 bases and J by 4 bases, leaving 10 bases between them. The CDR3 bases are TGCGCCAGCAGTGAAGCGGAGGGATACGAGCAGTACTTC. It specifies CASSEAEGYEQYF.

CDR3 in amino acids: CASSPVPGSEQTQYF. The CDR3 DNA sequence: TGTGCCAGCAGCCCCGTCCCCGGCAGCGAACAGACCCAGTACTTC. The V and J genes are TRBV7-6 and TRBJ2-5; D is unclear. The germline V gene encodes CDR1 SGHVS and CDR2 FNYEAQ. V lost 5 bases, J lost 6 bases, and 19 bases lay in between. This CDR3 has 15 residues.

This clone was counted once. The J gene is TRBJ2-1, the V gene TRBV18; 7 bases line up with TRBD1. Per germline, CDR1 KGHSH and CDR2 LQKENI. V dropped 5 bases and J dropped 10; count of bases not matched to a gene: 20. The CDR3 is 17 amino acids. In DNA form, the CDR3 reads TGTGCCAGCTCAGAATTTCGAGGGACAGTCCCTGTGGACGAGCAGTTCTTC. Its translation is CASSEFRGTVPVDEQFF.

About this clone: Different DNA sequences within this sample yield the same CDR3. The chain couples TRBV29-1 to TRBJ2-2; D not certain. The CDR3 is 12 residues long. Germline V lookup: CDR1 SQVTM, CDR2 ANQGSEA. V was clipped by 3 bases and J by 3 bases, with 5 bases between them. CDR3 in DNA: TGCAGCGTTGAGGGTTACACCGGGGAGCTGTTTTTT. This gives the protein CSVEGYTGELFF.

This chain joins TRBV18 and TRBJ1-2; unclear D gene. Trimming cost V 5 bases and J 2 bases, with 12 bases left between them. CDR1 and CDR2 (germline): KGHSH, LQKENI. The CDR3 consists of 14 residues. The CDR3 here is CASSNQHGNYGYTF. The CDR3 nucleotides read TGTGCCAGCTCAAACCAGCACGGGAACTATGGCTACACCTTC.

This chain uses TRBV5-1 with TRBJ2-1; D may be TRBD2 (8 bases). The germline V gene encodes CDR1 SGHRS and CDR2 YFSETQ. This CDR3 comprises 17 residues. Trimming removed 0 bases from V and 2 bases from J, with 15 bases in between. The CDR3 coding sequence is TGCGCCAGCAGCTTGGCGGGGGGGACAGCTACCTACAATGAGCAGTTCTTC. Translation: CASSLAGGTATYNEQFF.

J is TRBJ2-2 and V is TRBV9, with 12 bases that match TRBD2. CDR1 is SGDLS and CDR2 is YYNGEE in the germline V gene. Trimming cost V 4 bases and J 3 bases; bases outside gene matches: 10. There are 18 residues in the CDR3. The CDR3 DNA sequence: TGTGCCAGCAGCATCCTAGCGGGAGGGCCCGGGTACACCGGGGAGCTGTTTTTT. It yields the protein CASSILAGGPGYTGELFF.

The V gene is TRBV6-5, the J gene TRBJ2-2; D may be TRBD2 (5 bases). The germline gives CDR1 MNHEY, CDR2 SVGAGI. The CDR3 runs 13 residues. Trimming took off 4 bases at V and 7 bases at J, with 10 bases between the two ends. CDR3 protein: CASSFRAGGELFF. CDR3 nucleotide sequence: TGTGCCAGCAGTTTCCGGGCGGGCGGGGAGCTGTTTTTT.